This TCR beta chain was found in a study of response to subunit inactivated influenza vaccine. Study-wide results and limits: Authors suggested that a seasonal influenza vaccination recruits few new T cells each time.

CDR3 length equals 14 residues. Germline V gene sequence: CDR1 SGHRS, CDR2 YFSETQ. V was cut by 4 bases and J by 4 bases, with 14 bases left in between. One entry per CDR3 protein, called by TCRdb with MiXCR from the RT-PCR reads. The profile shows some 640,000 distinct CDR3 sequences, approximately 13% of them singletons. In this sample, this clonotype turned up many times. Its cognate antigen is unknown. The TCR originated in a man aged 45 to 65 who received an inactivated influenza vaccine. This chain joins TRBV5-1 and TRBJ1-2; tentative D call: TRBD1 (5 bases). The source material was PBMCs from blood, sampled less than 15 days before vaccination. This CDR3 reads CASSRPGSGYGYTF. CDR3 nucleotide sequence: TGCGCCAGCAGCAGGCCAGGGAGTGGCTATGGCTACACCTTC.